Here is one TCR beta chain with its context. Looked up from germline, CDR1 is KGHSH and CDR2 is LQKENI. Trimming stripped 2 bases from V and 2 bases from J, with 18 bases between. This CDR3 has 18 residues. This specimen belongs to a study of OX40 agonist ivuxolimab in advanced cancers. Assay: immunoSEQ multiplex PCR; the TCRdb copy retains only in-frame clones and omits some. The repertoire holds more than 55,000 clones, with 82% as singletons. This specimen was CD4+ or CD8+ T cells sorted from blood, taken in a trial of the OX40 agonist ivuxolimab. This sequence originates from an adult with an advanced solid tumor such as melanoma, head and neck, liver or kidney cancer. This rearrangement joins TRBV18 to TRBJ2-2; D is perhaps TRBD2 (5 bases). Here the CDR3 DNA reads TGTGCCAGCTCACCAAGGGCTCTTACGGGGATTAACACCGGGGAGCTGTTTTTT. Encoded protein: CASSPRALTGINTGELFF.